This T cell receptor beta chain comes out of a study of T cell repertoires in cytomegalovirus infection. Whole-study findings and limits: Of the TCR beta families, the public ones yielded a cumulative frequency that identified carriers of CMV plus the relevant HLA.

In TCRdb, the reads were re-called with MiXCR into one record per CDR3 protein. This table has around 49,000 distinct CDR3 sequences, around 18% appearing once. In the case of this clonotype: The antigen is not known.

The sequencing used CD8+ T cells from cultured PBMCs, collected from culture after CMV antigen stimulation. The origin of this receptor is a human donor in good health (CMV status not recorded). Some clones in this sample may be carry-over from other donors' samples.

CDR3 protein: CASSVDRYQETQYF. In DNA form, the CDR3 reads TGTGCCAGCAGCGTAGATCGGTACCAAGAGACCCAGTACTTC. The V and J genes are TRBV9 and TRBJ2-5; D not certain. CDR1 SGDLS and CDR2 YYNGEE come from the germline V gene. With 0 bases removed from V and 0 bases from J, the gap between germline ends came to 6 bases. The CDR3 spans 14 residues.